A single sample is the source of the 4 T cell receptor beta chains below, sequenced in a study of CD8+ T cells in alopecia areata. Following RNA extraction, reverse transcription yielded cDNA that acted as the sequencing template. Sequenced by immunoSEQ multiplex PCR; TCRdb stores in-frame clones only, minus some. This table has some 210,000 clones, 66% appearing once. Regarding treatment: oral pan-JAK inhibitor, 5-10 mg twice daily. This material consisted of CD4+ T cells sorted from blood, taken at approximately week 42, from a patient treated with tofacitinib. Receptors were obtained from a human donor with alopecia areata.

The chain employs TRBV15 and TRBJ1-5; D gene uncertain. The V end lost 8 bases, the J end lost 0 bases, and 5 bases lay between the germline ends. CDR3 length: 12 residues. CDR1 is LNHNV and CDR2 is YYDKDF in the germline V gene (reference sequence). CDR3 residues: CATQDSNQPQHF. CDR3 bases: TGTGCCACCCAAGATAGCAATCAGCCCCAGCATTTT.

This clone is a singleton in its sample. The chain employs TRBV29-1 and TRBJ2-3; a possible D gene is TRBD2 (6 bases). The germline gives CDR1 SQVTM, CDR2 ANQGSEA. Trimming pared 3 bases from V and 9 bases from J, leaving 7 bases between. This CDR3 has 10 residues. This chain's CDR3 is CSVDGGTQYF. CDR3 nucleotides: TGCAGCGTTGATGGGGGGACGCAGTATTTT.

The V call is TRBV5-1, the J call TRBJ1-4; D ambiguous. Germline CDR1 SGHRS, CDR2 YFSETQ. V lost 0 bases and J lost 8, with 8 bases in between. The CDR3 spans 13 residues. CDR3 amino acids: CASSLGGAEKLFF. DNA for the CDR3: TGCGCCAGCAGCTTGGGGGGAGCAGAAAAACTGTTTTTT.

This chain joins TRBV18 and TRBJ2-1; maybe TRBD1 (5 bases). Deletions cut 3 bases from V and 7 bases from J, with 7 bases between. Germline V gene data show CDR1 as KGHSH and CDR2 as LQKENI. The CDR3 length is 12 residues. This CDR3 reads CASSPRVNEQFF. CDR3 in DNA: TGTGCCAGCTCACCCAGGGTGAATGAGCAGTTCTTC. Full variable domain (remainder filled in from reference TRBV18 and TRBJ2-1): NAGVMQNPRHLVRRRGQEARLRCSPMKGHSHVYWYRQLPEEGLKFMVYLQKENIIDESGMPKERFSAEFPKEGPSILRIQQVVRGDSAAYFCASSPRVNEQFFGPGTRLTVL.